The clone carrying this TCR beta chain has just a few counts. Its target is unknown. The V end lost 1 base, the J end lost 6 bases, and 7 bases lay between the germline ends. Germline CDR1 is SGHRS and CDR2 is YFSETQ. CDR3 length equals 12 residues. The data were taken from a study of Ad26.COV2.S vaccination and SARS-CoV-2 variants. Study-wide background: Donor participated within the Ad26.COV2.S arm of the COV1001 trial. Into the muscle, Ad26.COV2.S was dosed once or twice, 56 days apart.

Stated treatment: approximately 18 received Ad26.COV2.S at low or high dose, single or two shots; about 5 received placebo; per-sample allocation not given. Day 63 after the first injection of vaccine or placebo was the sampling time. Cohort 1b enrolled adults aged 18-55 years in Boston. Some clones are missing from TCRdb's copy, which holds only in-frame ones; the method was immunoSEQ multiplex PCR. The table shows about 410,000 clones, with around nine tenths occurring only once. Study-wide results and caveats: Vaccinated individuals (as opposed to placebo recipients) had higher spike-specific TCR breadth.

This clonotype was obtained from a person between 18 and 59 years old who received the Ad26.COV2.S COVID-19 vaccine or a placebo. Sequencing used peripheral blood, obtained in a trial of Ad26.COV2.S vaccine versus placebo. V is TRBV5-1 and J is TRBJ1-2; D perhaps matches TRBD1 (5 bases). DNA for the CDR3: TGCGCCAGCAGCTTGATGGGGGATGGCTACACCTTC. It encodes CASSLMGDGYTF.